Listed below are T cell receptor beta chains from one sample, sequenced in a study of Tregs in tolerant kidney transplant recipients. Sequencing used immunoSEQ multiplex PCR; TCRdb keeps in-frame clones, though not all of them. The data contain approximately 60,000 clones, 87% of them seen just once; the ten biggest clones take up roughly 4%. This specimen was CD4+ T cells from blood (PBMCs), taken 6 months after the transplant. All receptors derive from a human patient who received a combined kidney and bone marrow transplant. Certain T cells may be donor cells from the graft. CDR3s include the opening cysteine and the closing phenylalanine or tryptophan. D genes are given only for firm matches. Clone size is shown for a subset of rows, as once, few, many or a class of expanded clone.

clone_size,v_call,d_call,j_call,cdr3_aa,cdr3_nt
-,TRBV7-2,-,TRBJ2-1,CASSLTSPSYNEQFF,TGTGCCAGCAGCCTAACTAGCCCCTCCTACAATGAGCAGTTCTTC
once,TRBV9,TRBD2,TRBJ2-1,CASSVASGRVSEQFF,TGTGCCAGCAGCGTGGCTAGCGGGAGAGTTAGTGAGCAGTTCTTC
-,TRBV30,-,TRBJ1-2,CAWKPGHSYGGYTF,TGTGCCTGGAAGCCGGGACACAGCTACGGTGGCTACACCTTC
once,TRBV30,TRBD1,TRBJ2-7,CAWSGTGAIEQYF,TGTGCCTGGAGCGGGACAGGGGCGATAGAGCAGTACTTC
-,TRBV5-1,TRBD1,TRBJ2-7,CASSLVIGQGSYEQYF,TGCGCCAGCAGCTTGGTGATAGGACAGGGGTCCTACGAGCAGTACTTC
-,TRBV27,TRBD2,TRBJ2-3,CASSLIGLAGGPGDTQYF,TGTGCCAGCAGTTTAATCGGACTAGCGGGAGGGCCTGGGGATACGCAGTATTTT
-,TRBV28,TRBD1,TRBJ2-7,CASSLGLLQGAYEQYF,TGTGCCAGCAGTTTAGGCCTCCTCCAGGGGGCTTACGAGCAGTACTTC
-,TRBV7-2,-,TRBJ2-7,CASSSDRFRYEQYF,TGTGCCAGCAGCTCTGACAGGTTCCGCTACGAGCAGTACTTC
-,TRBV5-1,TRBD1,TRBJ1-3,CASSPGQDGNTIYF,TGCGCCAGCAGCCCCGGACAGGACGGAAACACCATATATTTT
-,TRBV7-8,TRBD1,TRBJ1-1,CASSTGEDTEAFF,TGTGCCAGCAGCACAGGGGAGGACACTGAAGCTTTCTTT
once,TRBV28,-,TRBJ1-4,CASSPAGGRANEKLFF,TGTGCCAGCAGCCCGGCGGGGGGGCGGGCTAATGAAAAACTGTTTTTT
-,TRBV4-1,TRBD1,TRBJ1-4,CASSSLGTGVPSGEKLFF,TGCGCCAGCAGCTCACTCGGGACAGGGGTCCCGTCGGGTGAAAAACTGTTTTTT
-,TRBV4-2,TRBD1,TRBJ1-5,CASSQGQGWGQPQHF,TGTGCCAGCAGCCAAGGACAGGGATGGGGTCAGCCCCAGCATTTT
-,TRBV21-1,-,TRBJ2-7,CASSNRGAADPYEQYF,TGTGCCAGCAGCAATCGGGGGGCGGCGGATCCCTACGAGCAGTACTTC
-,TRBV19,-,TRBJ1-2,CASSWGDFRTYGYTF,TGTGCCAGTAGCTGGGGGGACTTCCGGACTTATGGCTACACCTTC
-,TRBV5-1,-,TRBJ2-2,CASSLAAGNTGELFF,TGCGCCAGCAGCTTGGCGGCGGGGAACACCGGGGAGCTGTTTTTT
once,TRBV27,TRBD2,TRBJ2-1,CASSPLAGSYNEQFF,TGTGCCAGCAGTCCCCTAGCGGGGTCCTACAATGAGCAGTTCTTC
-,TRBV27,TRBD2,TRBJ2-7,CASTLLAGGGEQYF,TGTGCCAGCACCCTTTTAGCGGGAGGGGGCGAGCAGTACTTC
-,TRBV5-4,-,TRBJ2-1,CASSAGTPSSYNEQFF,TGTGCCAGCAGCGCCGGGACACCGAGCTCCTACAATGAGCAGTTCTTC
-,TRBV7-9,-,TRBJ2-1,CASSPPGSFYNEQFF,TGTGCCAGCAGCCCCCCTGGGAGTTTCTACAATGAGCAGTTCTTC
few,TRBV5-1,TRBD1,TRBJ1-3,CASSQGQVGNTIYF,TGCGCCAGCAGCCAGGGACAGGTTGGAAACACCATATATTTT
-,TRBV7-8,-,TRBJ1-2,CASSTRTSNGYTF,TGTGCCAGCAGCACCCGGACATCTAATGGCTACACCTTC
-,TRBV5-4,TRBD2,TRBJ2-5,CASNRLAGGVETQYF,TGTGCCAGCAACAGACTAGCGGGAGGGGTAGAGACCCAGTACTTC
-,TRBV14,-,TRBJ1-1,CASSQEEHTEAFF,TGTGCCAGCAGCCAAGAGGAGCACACTGAAGCTTTCTTT
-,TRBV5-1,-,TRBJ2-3,CASTSGTSTDTQYF,TGCGCCAGCACCTCTGGGACTAGCACAGATACGCAGTATTTT
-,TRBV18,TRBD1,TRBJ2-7,CASSQGQTTYEQYF,TGTGCCAGCTCACAGGGACAGACAACCTACGAGCAGTACTTC
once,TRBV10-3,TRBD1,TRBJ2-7,CAISDSGGAGHEQYF,TGTGCCATCAGTGATTCAGGGGGCGCAGGCCACGAGCAGTACTTC
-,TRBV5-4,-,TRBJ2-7,CASSSGSSIIYEQYF,TGTGCCAGCAGCTCAGGGTCCTCGATAATCTACGAGCAGTACTTC
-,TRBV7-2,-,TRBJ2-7,CASSLEISAYEQYF,TGTGCCAGCAGCTTAGAAATCTCAGCCTACGAGCAGTACTTC
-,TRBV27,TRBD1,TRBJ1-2,CASSFSGQGIDGYTF,TGTGCCAGCAGTTTTTCCGGACAGGGGATAGATGGCTACACCTTC
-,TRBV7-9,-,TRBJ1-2,CASTPSGRGYTF,TGTGCCAGCACCCCAAGTGGTAGAGGCTACACCTTC
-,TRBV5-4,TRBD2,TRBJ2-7,CASSSGTSTSYEQYF,TGTGCCAGCAGCTCCGGGACTAGCACCTCCTACGAGCAGTACTTC
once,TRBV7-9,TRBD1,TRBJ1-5,CASSPRDRNQPQHF,TGTGCCAGCAGCCCCCGGGACAGAAATCAGCCCCAGCATTTT
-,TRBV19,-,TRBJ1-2,CASSPNPTGFYGYTF,TGTGCCAGTAGCCCGAACCCTACAGGGTTCTATGGCTACACCTTC
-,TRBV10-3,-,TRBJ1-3,CAISDPFSSGNTIYF,TGTGCCATCAGTGACCCGTTTTCCTCTGGAAACACCATATATTTT
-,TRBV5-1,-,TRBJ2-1,CASSLEGGSYNEQFF,TGCGCCAGCAGCTTGGAGGGAGGCTCCTACAATGAGCAGTTCTTC
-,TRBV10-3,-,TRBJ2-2,CAISEGTNANTGELFF,TGTGCCATCAGTGAGGGTACAAACGCGAACACCGGGGAGCTGTTTTTT
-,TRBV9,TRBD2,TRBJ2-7,CASSVGLAENYEQYF,TGTGCCAGCAGCGTAGGGCTAGCGGAGAACTACGAGCAGTACTTC
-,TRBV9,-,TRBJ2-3,CASSDPTRSTDTQYF,TGTGCCAGCAGCGACCCGACTAGAAGCACAGATACGCAGTATTTT
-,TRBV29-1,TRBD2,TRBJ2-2,CSVRGLAGGLNTGELFF,TGCAGCGTTCGCGGACTAGCGGGGGGACTAAACACCGGGGAGCTGTTTTTT
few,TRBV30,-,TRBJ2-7,CAWSVGGHIHEQYF,TGTGCCTGGAGTGTTGGGGGACATATCCACGAGCAGTACTTC
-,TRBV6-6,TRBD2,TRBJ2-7,CASTWGGDSGEQYF,TGTGCCAGCACTTGGGGGGGGGACTCGGGCGAGCAGTACTTC
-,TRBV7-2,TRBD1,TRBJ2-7,CASSYRDRGYEQYF,TGTGCCAGCAGCTACCGGGACAGGGGCTACGAGCAGTACTTC
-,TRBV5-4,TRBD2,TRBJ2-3,CASSFGGGAADTQYF,TGTGCCAGCAGCTTCGGCGGGGGGGCCGCAGATACGCAGTATTTT
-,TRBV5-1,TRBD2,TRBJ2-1,CASSFLAGGPMYNEQFF,TGCGCCAGCAGTTTTCTAGCGGGGGGCCCGATGTACAATGAGCAGTTCTTC
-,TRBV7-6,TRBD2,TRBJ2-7,CASSTPLTSGSLHEQYF,TGTGCCAGCAGCACCCCCCTAACTAGCGGGAGTTTACACGAGCAGTACTTC
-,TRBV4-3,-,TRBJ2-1,CASSQVSTGSREQFF,TGCGCCAGCAGCCAAGTTTCGACAGGCTCGCGAGAGCAGTTCTTC
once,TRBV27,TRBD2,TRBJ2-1,CASSWLKRGSRLEQFF,TGTGCCAGCAGTTGGTTGAAACGCGGGAGCCGTTTGGAGCAGTTCTTC
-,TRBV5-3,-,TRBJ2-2,CARTGDTWNTGELFF,TGTGCCAGAACTGGGGACACCTGGAACACCGGGGAGCTGTTTTTT
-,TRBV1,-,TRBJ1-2,CTSPFAGWGTSSNYGYTF,TGCACCAGCCCCTTTGCGGGGTGGGGCACCTCCTCTAACTATGGCTACACCTTC
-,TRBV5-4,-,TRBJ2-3,CASSFQRGADTQYF,TGTGCCAGCAGCTTTCAAAGGGGCGCAGATACGCAGTATTTT
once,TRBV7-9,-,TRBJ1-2,CASSLDGQYGYTF,TGTGCCAGCAGCTTAGACGGACAGTATGGCTACACCTTC